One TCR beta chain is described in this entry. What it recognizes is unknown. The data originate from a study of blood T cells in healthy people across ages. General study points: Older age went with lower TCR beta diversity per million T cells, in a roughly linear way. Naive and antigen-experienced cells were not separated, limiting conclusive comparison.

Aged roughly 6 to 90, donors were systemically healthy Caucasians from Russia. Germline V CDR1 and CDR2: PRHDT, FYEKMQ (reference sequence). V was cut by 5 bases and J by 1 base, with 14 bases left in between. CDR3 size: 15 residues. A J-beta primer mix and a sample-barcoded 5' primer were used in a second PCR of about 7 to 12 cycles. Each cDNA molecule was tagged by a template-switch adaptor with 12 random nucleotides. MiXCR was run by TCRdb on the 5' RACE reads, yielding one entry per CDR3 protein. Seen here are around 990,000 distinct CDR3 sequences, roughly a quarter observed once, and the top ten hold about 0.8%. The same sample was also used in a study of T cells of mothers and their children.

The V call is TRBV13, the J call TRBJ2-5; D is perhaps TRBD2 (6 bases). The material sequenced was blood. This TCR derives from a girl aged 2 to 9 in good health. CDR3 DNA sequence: TGTGCCAGCAGCCCAGGCGGGACCACCCAAGAGACCCAGTACTTC. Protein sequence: CASSPGGTTQETQYF.